These T cell receptor beta chains were read from a single sample in a study of blood T cell repertoires in COVID-19. Sequencing used immunoSEQ multiplex PCR; TCRdb keeps in-frame clones, though not all of them. The sample gives hundreds of thousands of clones, over 80% of which show up once; around 9% is in the top ten. The sequenced sample was PBMCs or T cells enriched from blood (not recorded which). All receptors come from a woman between 18 and 30 years old who had recovered from COVID-19. Each CDR3 is given with its conserved first and last residue. A D gene is named only where the DNA matches it firmly. Clone size is shown for a subset of rows, as once, few, many or a class of expanded clone.

V gene	clone size	J gene	D gene	CDR3 DNA	CDR3 protein
TRBV2	once	TRBJ1-3	TRBD1	TGTGCCAGCTCGGGACAGGAAATCTCTGGAAACACCATATATTTT	CASSGQEISGNTIYF
TRBV2	NA	TRBJ1-1	NA	TGTGCCAGTCACGCTTGGGGGGTGAAGGACACTGAAGCTTTCTTT	CASHAWGVKDTEAFF
TRBV7-2	NA	TRBJ1-2	NA	TGTGCCAGCAGCCCGGGGGGGGGTAACTATGGCTACACCTTC	CASSPGGGNYGYTF
TRBV18	NA	TRBJ2-5	NA	TGTGCCAGCTCACCCGTCGCGACTAGTTTCTCGGAGACCCAGTACTTC	CASSPVATSFSETQYF
TRBV4-2	NA	TRBJ2-7	TRBD1	TGTGCCAGCAGCCAAACAGGGGTGGCATCGTACGAGCAGTACTTC	CASSQTGVASYEQYF
TRBV29-1	NA	TRBJ1-2	TRBD1	TGCAGCGTAGGGACAGAGGACTATGGCTACACCTTC	CSVGTEDYGYTF
TRBV7-8	NA	TRBJ2-7	TRBD2	TGTGCCAGCAGCTTAAGCGGGGGTCAGAACGAGCAGTACTTC	CASSLSGGQNEQYF
TRBV28	NA	TRBJ1-4	NA	TGTGCCAGCCAATCCGGGGGGAAACTGTTTTTT	CASQSGGKLFF
TRBV7-8	NA	TRBJ1-5	NA	TGTGCCAGCAGCTTAGCCGGGGGCAATCAGCCCCAGCATTTT	CASSLAGGNQPQHF
TRBV5-1	NA	TRBJ1-4	TRBD1	TGCGCCAGCAGCTGGGGACAGGGGGCGACTAATGAAAAACTGTTTTTT	CASSWGQGATNEKLFF
TRBV11-2	NA	TRBJ2-3	TRBD2	TGTGCCAGCAGCTTAGGTCTAGCGGGGGGAAGCACAGATACGCAGTATTTT	CASSLGLAGGSTDTQYF
TRBV2	NA	TRBJ2-4	TRBD1	TGTGCCAGCAGTGGACAGGGGACCCCTACCCTCGACTTC	CASSGQGTPTLDF
TRBV6-5	NA	TRBJ2-1	NA	TGTGCCAGCAGTTACTCGTTTGGGCAGGTGTACAATGAGCAGTTCTTC	CASSYSFGQVYNEQFF
TRBV11-2	few	TRBJ1-2	NA	TGTGCCAGCAGCTTAGATCCCTACAGGCTCTATGGCTACACCTTC	CASSLDPYRLYGYTF
TRBV7-2	NA	TRBJ1-2	NA	TGTGCCAGCAGCCGCGCACAGGGTGAAGCCTATGGCTACACCTTC	CASSRAQGEAYGYTF
TRBV14	once	TRBJ1-2	TRBD1	TGTGCCAGCAGCCCCCGACAGGGGGATGGCTACACCTTC	CASSPRQGDGYTF
TRBV2	NA	TRBJ2-2	NA	TGTGCCAGCGAAACCGCGGGGAACACCGGGGAGCTGTTTTTT	CASETAGNTGELFF
TRBV25-1	NA	TRBJ2-1	TRBD1	TGTGCCAGCACTCGACTACAGGGGGTAATCAATGAGCAGTTCTTC	CASTRLQGVINEQFF
TRBV7-9	NA	TRBJ2-5	TRBD2	TGTGCCAGCAGCCCTAATAGCGGGGGGGCACAGGAGACCCAGTACTTC	CASSPNSGGAQETQYF
TRBV5-1	NA	TRBJ2-1	TRBD1	TGCGCCAGCAGCTCCGGGACAGGGTACAATGAGCAGTTCTTC	CASSSGTGYNEQFF
TRBV6-1	NA	TRBJ2-7	TRBD2	TGTGCCAGCAGTGATTGGGAGCGGGAGGTATACGAGCAGTACTTC	CASSDWEREVYEQYF
TRBV6-2/TRBV6-3	few	TRBJ1-6	NA	TGTGCCAGCAGCGTACAGGGATCTTATAATTCACCCCTCCACTTT	CASSVQGSYNSPLHF
TRBV19	NA	TRBJ1-1	NA	TGTGCCAGTAGTATGTTTGGGAAAACGGGAAACACTGAAGCTTTCTTT	CASSMFGKTGNTEAFF
TRBV7-3	NA	TRBJ1-1	NA	TGTGCCAGCAGTCAACAGCCTAACACTGAAGCTTTCTTT	CASSQQPNTEAFF
TRBV28	NA	TRBJ1-2	TRBD1	TGTGCCAGCAGAAAACGGACAGGGGGTTATGGCTACACCTTC	CASRKRTGGYGYTF
TRBV7-8	few	TRBJ1-2	NA	TGTGCCAGCAGCCCAGGGACATCTGGAAACTATGGCTACACCTTC	CASSPGTSGNYGYTF
TRBV10-3	NA	TRBJ1-4	TRBD1	TGTGCCATCAGCTCGGACAGGGGCGCAACTAATGAAAAACTGTTTTTT	CAISSDRGATNEKLFF
TRBV6-2/TRBV6-3	NA	TRBJ2-3	NA	TGTGCCAGCAGTTACGACTCACACACAGATACGCAGTATTTT	CASSYDSHTDTQYF
TRBV4-2	NA	TRBJ1-6	NA	TGTGCCAGCAGCCGAGTAGGACGGGGAAATTCACCCCTCCACTTT	CASSRVGRGNSPLHF
TRBV7-2	NA	TRBJ2-4	TRBD1	TGTGCCAGCAGCCCGGGACAGTTAGCCAAAAACATTCAGTACTTC	CASSPGQLAKNIQYF
TRBV28	NA	TRBJ1-1	NA	TGTGCCAGCAGTATTCAGGCTGAAGCTTTCTTT	CASSIQAEAFF
TRBV5-1	NA	TRBJ1-3	NA	TGCGCCAGCAGCTTGGGCCAGGTTCACTCTGGAAACACCATATATTTT	CASSLGQVHSGNTIYF
TRBV6-1	NA	TRBJ1-3	NA	TGTGCCAGCAGTGAAAGGCCTTCGGGCAGGGGATTCTCTGGAAACACCATATATTTT	CASSERPSGRGFSGNTIYF
TRBV6-5	NA	TRBJ1-4	NA	TGTGCCAGCAGTTACTCGAGGCAGGGGTATGAAAAACTGTTTTTT	CASSYSRQGYEKLFF
TRBV7-2	NA	TRBJ2-2	TRBD2	TGTGCCAGCACCCTAGCGGGAGAAAGCGCCGGGGAGCTGTTTTTT	CASTLAGESAGELFF
TRBV24-1	NA	TRBJ2-3	NA	TGTGCCACCAGTGTCAGGGAAGCTAGCACAGATACGCAGTATTTT	CATSVREASTDTQYF
TRBV4-1	once	TRBJ1-4	NA	TGCGCCAGCAGCCAAGACGTTTTCGGGGGGGATGAAAAACTGTTTTTT	CASSQDVFGGDEKLFF
TRBV7-8	NA	TRBJ1-4	NA	TGTGCCAGCAGCTTAGAAGCCTTTTCTAATGAAAAACTGTTTTTT	CASSLEAFSNEKLFF
TRBV5-5	few	TRBJ1-1	NA	TGTGCCAGCAGCCCATCGGGATTCGCCGAAGCTTTCTTT	CASSPSGFAEAFF
TRBV20-1	NA	TRBJ1-2	NA	TGCAGTGCTGGCACAGGCTTTGGCTACACCTTC	CSAGTGFGYTF
TRBV4-3	NA	TRBJ1-1	NA	TGCGCCAGCAGCCAAGTGGAGGGCCAGAACACTGAAGCTTTCTTT	CASSQVEGQNTEAFF
TRBV27	NA	TRBJ2-3	NA	TGTGCCAGCAGTTTTGGCAGCACAGATACGCAGTATTTT	CASSFGSTDTQYF
TRBV6-2/TRBV6-3	once	TRBJ1-5	TRBD1	TGTGCCAGCACCCCGGACAGGGGGCATAGCAATCAGCCCCAGCATTTT	CASTPDRGHSNQPQHF
TRBV7-2	NA	TRBJ1-4	NA	TGTGCCAGCAGCTTAGGGCCAGGTGATGAAAAACTGTTTTTT	CASSLGPGDEKLFF
TRBV2	NA	TRBJ1-2	NA	TGTGCCAGCAGTGAAAGGGGGACGGCTCCTATTTCTGGCTACACCTTC	CASSERGTAPISGYTF
TRBV14	few	TRBJ2-3	NA	TGTGCCAGCAGCCAAGCTCGAGTCCGGCTCGGGGATACGCAGTATTTT	CASSQARVRLGDTQYF
TRBV6-6	NA	TRBJ1-5	NA	TGTGCCAGCAGTCCGGGGACACGCACCCGTCAGCCCCAGCATTTT	CASSPGTRTRQPQHF
TRBV11-3	NA	TRBJ2-5	TRBD2	TGTGCCAGCAGCTCGGGGGGACTCGGGGAGACCCAGTACTTC	CASSSGGLGETQYF
TRBV5-5	NA	TRBJ1-5	NA	TGTGCCAGCAGCCCTGGACTAGGGGGGCTGGGTCAGCCCCAGCATTTT	CASSPGLGGLGQPQHF
TRBV29-1	once	TRBJ1-1	NA	TGCAGCGAAAGAACTGCAGGGTCCGCTGAAGCTTTCTTT	CSERTAGSAEAFF
TRBV30	NA	TRBJ1-1	TRBD1	TGTGCCTGGAGCCCGGACAGGGGCCATGAAGCTTTCTTT	CAWSPDRGHEAFF
TRBV23-1	NA	TRBJ2-5	NA	TGCGCCAGCAGTCAATCCGTCGGACAAGAAGAGACCCAGTACTTC	CASSQSVGQEETQYF